The 14 T cell receptor beta chains given below trace back to one sample, sequenced in a study of early T cells in non-severe SARS-CoV-2 infection. TCRdb re-called the 5' RACE reads with MiXCR, one entry per CDR3 protein. The repertoire holds some 80,000 distinct CDR3 sequences, with 5% as singletons. Sample: whole blood, taken at baseline. The receptors originated from an adult who was a healthcare worker with PCR-confirmed SARS-CoV-2 infection or an uninfected control (not recorded which).

In its sample, this clonotype was seen many times. The gene calls are TRBV11-2 and TRBJ2-1; 11 bases map to TRBD2. Germline trimming cut 2 bases from V and 7 bases from J; bases unmatched to any gene: 13. The CDR3 runs to 18 residues. Germline assignment: CDR1 SGHAT and CDR2 FQNNGV. CDR3 bases: TGTGCCAGCAGCTTAAACGCCTTTTCTAGCGGGAGGCGGAATGAGCAGTTCTTC. This gives the protein CASSLNAFSSGRRNEQFF. The full variable domain, with the rest looked up from reference TRBV11-2 and TRBJ2-1, is EAGVAQSPRYKIIEKRQSVAFWCNPISGHATLYWYQQILGQGPKLLIQFQNNGVVDDSQLPKDRFSAERLKGVDSTLKIQPAKLEDSAVYLCASSLNAFSSGRRNEQFFGPGTRLTVL.

V is TRBV19 and J is TRBJ2-1; 11 nucleotides match TRBD1. J was trimmed by 2 bases and V by 8 bases; bases with no gene match: 8. Germline V gene lookup returns CDR1 LNHDA and CDR2 SQIVND (reference sequence). CDR3 length: 16 amino acids. The CDR3 region has the DNA TGTGCCAGTCACGTCGGACAGGGGGCTCCCTACAATGAGCAGTTCTTC. Translation: CASHVGQGAPYNEQFF.

A few counts support this clonotype. The chain links TRBV6-1 to TRBJ2-1; D not resolved. This CDR3 comprises 16 residues. Deletions cut 6 bases from V and 4 bases from J, with 19 bases between. Germline V gene data show CDR1 as MNHNS and CDR2 as SASEGT. The CDR3 reads CASSLLPSPPYNEQFF. Written as DNA, the CDR3 is TGTGCCAGCAGCCTCCTGCCCAGTCCCCCTTACAATGAGCAGTTCTTC.

This clonotype was counted only a few times. The chain carries TRBV13 and TRBJ2-4; 8 bases are shared with TRBD1. Per the germline V gene, CDR1 is PRHDT and CDR2 is FYEKMQ (reference sequence). The V segment lost 4 bases and the J segment 2 bases; nucleotides outside the gene matches: 7. This CDR3 region has 16 residues. The CDR3 reads CASSSDRGLTKNIQYF. The CDR3 nucleotides are TGTGCCAGCAGCTCTGACAGGGGTCTAACCAAAAACATTCAGTACTTC.

This clonotype was seen many times. The chain recombines TRBV15 with TRBJ2-1, with D unclear. Per germline, CDR1 LNHNV and CDR2 YYDKDF (reference sequence). V gave up 1 base and J gave up 0 bases, with 13 bases separating them. CDR3 length equals 17 residues. This CDR3 reads CATSRVGSSSSYNEQFF. DNA for the CDR3: TGTGCCACCAGCAGAGTTGGGTCCTCGAGCTCCTACAATGAGCAGTTCTTC.

The rearrangement links TRBV5-1 to TRBJ2-4; D is ambiguous. The CDR3 is 14 residues long. Germline CDR1 is SGHRS and CDR2 is YFSETQ. Deletions cut 4 bases from V and 0 bases from J, with 8 bases between. CDR3 protein: CASSPGLAKNIQYF. In nucleotides, the CDR3 is TGCGCCAGCAGCCCCGGGTTAGCCAAAAACATTCAGTACTTC.

The chain carries TRBV20-1 and TRBJ2-1; 12 positions agree with TRBD2. CDR3 length: 13 residues. CDR1 and CDR2 (germline): DFQATT, SNEGSKA (reference sequence). Losses at the gene ends were 6 bases for V and 9 bases for J; bases not matched to a gene: 6. CDR3 protein: CSAPTSGSGEQFF. CDR3 sequence (DNA): TGCAGTGCCCCGACTAGCGGGAGTGGTGAGCAGTTCTTC.

This clonotype was found many times. The chain recombines TRBV28 with TRBJ2-7; D is perhaps TRBD1 (6 bases). Germline V lookup: CDR1 MDHEN, CDR2 SYDVKM. Trimming stripped 3 bases from V and 1 base from J, with 10 bases between. This CDR3 spans 14 amino acids. The CDR3 region has the DNA TGTGCCAGCAGTTTTAACAGGGAGTCCTACGAGCAGTACTTC. Protein: CASSFNRESYEQYF.

At least ten counts were recorded for this clonotype. V is TRBV7-8 and J is TRBJ2-7; no firm D call. V was clipped by 6 bases and J by 2 bases, with 8 bases between them. From germline, CDR1 is SGHVS and CDR2 FQNEAQ. The CDR3 spans 12 residues. This chain's CDR3 is CASRPDPYEQYF. Written as DNA, the CDR3 is TGTGCCAGCAGACCCGACCCCTACGAGCAGTACTTC.

There are many counts of this clonotype. The rearrangement links TRBV12-3 or TRBV12-4 to TRBJ1-6; 7 positions match TRBD1. The CDR3 covers 14 residues. The J segment lost 5 bases and the V segment lost 3 bases, leaving 1 base of the junction unmatched. CDR3 region: CASSFGQDNSPLHF. The DNA of the CDR3 is TGTGCCAGCAGTTTTGGACAGGATAATTCACCCCTCCACTTT.

This clonotype was detected many times. The chain carries TRBV7-6 and TRBJ2-5; no definite D call. The CDR3 consists of 16 residues. CDR1 and CDR2 from the germline V gene are SGHVS and FNYEAQ. V gave up 2 bases and J gave up 1 base, with 14 bases separating them. The CDR3 coding sequence is TGTGCCAGCAGCTTATCCTGGACCTACGGCCAAGAGACCCAGTACTTC. Amino acid sequence: CASSLSWTYGQETQYF.

This clonotype was detected many times. The chain uses TRBV19 and TRBJ2-7; 7 nucleotides agree with TRBD2. This CDR3 contains 15 residues. V lost 3 bases and J lost 7; bases outside the gene matches: 12. Germline V lookup: CDR1 LNHDA, CDR2 SQIVND (reference sequence). CDR3 in DNA: TGTGCCAGTAGTATGCCCCGGGGAGGGGTGGAGGAGCAGTACTTC. Protein sequence: CASSMPRGGVEEQYF.

This clonotype has more than one count but fewer than ten. The chain joins TRBV4-1 to TRBJ2-1; D not certain. The CDR3 contains 12 residues. Trimming stripped 2 bases from V and 4 bases from J, with 3 bases between. Germline V CDR1 and CDR2: MGHRA, YSYEKL. CDR3 loop: CASSQLYNEQFF. For the CDR3, the DNA is TGCGCCAGCAGCCAACTTTACAATGAGCAGTTCTTC.

In its sample, this clonotype was seen many times. This chain connects TRBV20-1 to TRBJ1-5; D is possibly TRBD1 (5 bases). From germline, CDR1 is DFQATT and CDR2 SNEGSKA (reference sequence). This CDR3 has 15 residues. V was clipped by 5 bases and J by 4 bases, with 18 bases between them. CDR3 amino acids: CSAGVRDGINQPQHF. CDR3 nucleotides: TGCAGTGCTGGAGTACGGGACGGAATTAATCAGCCCCAGCATTTT.